These T cell receptor beta chains were read from a single sample in a study of T-cell reconstitution after alpha-beta-depleted transplantation in children. TCRdb re-derived calls from the PCR reads in MiXCR, one entry per CDR3 protein. The table has a few hundred thousand distinct CDR3 sequences, 7.5% to 10% seen once. Source: PBMCs from the stem cell graft donor, taken from the stem cell graft. The receptors shown here come from a human donor who donated a stem cell graft to a child with SCID. Both conserved end residues are part of each CDR3. Each record gives: V gene, CDR3 protein.

v_gene: TRBV20-1
CDR3aa: CSARPGTELGNTIYF

v_gene: TRBV12-5
CDR3aa: CASGFGWGKGYNEQFF

v_gene: TRBV5-1
CDR3aa: CASSYLTSLGTEAFF

v_gene: TRBV5-4
CDR3aa: CASSFKGTGETQYF

v_gene: TRBV20-1
CDR3aa: CSAIETPGELFF

v_gene: TRBV18
CDR3aa: CASSPRRDNNSPLHF

v_gene: TRBV12-3/TRBV12-4
CDR3aa: CASSFRRGDPWIEQFF

v_gene: TRBV7-2
CDR3aa: CASSAGTTGRSSQYF

v_gene: TRBV20-1
CDR3aa: CSASPDYNEQFF

v_gene: TRBV7-2
CDR3aa: CASSFGTSGVGTDTQYF

v_gene: TRBV7-6
CDR3aa: CASSPDVGFYEKLFF

v_gene: TRBV5-6
CDR3aa: CASTKVRLGDTQYF

v_gene: TRBV20-1
CDR3aa: CSARDHADYEQYF

v_gene: TRBV20-1
CDR3aa: CSARDGTRGFNEQFF

v_gene: TRBV4-1
CDR3aa: CASSPVGSNTGELFF

v_gene: TRBV5-1
CDR3aa: CASSSQHVGGYTF

v_gene: TRBV6-5
CDR3aa: CASSFRRGGKKDTQYF

v_gene: TRBV20-1
CDR3aa: CSARKNRDAGTQYF

v_gene: TRBV7-9
CDR3aa: CASSLSSGGIYNEQFF

v_gene: TRBV11-2
CDR3aa: CASSFSGAGTFF

v_gene: TRBV24-1
CDR3aa: CATSDRGQGYGYTF

v_gene: TRBV5-1
CDR3aa: CASSLASGTDTQYF

v_gene: TRBV20-1
CDR3aa: CSARDTGNTQYF